This T cell receptor beta chain came from a study of T cells in Graves' hyperthyroidism and ophthalmopathy. TCR beta CDR3 sequences were amplified from RNA transcripts. In the first-round RT-PCR of the TCR CDR3, the HTBI primer set was used. Each CDR3 protein gets one entry after TCRdb re-called the multiplex PCR reads with MiXCR. The sample lists some 250,000 distinct CDR3 sequences; roughly 15% were seen once. CDR1 is SGHVS, CDR2 FQNEAQ, per germline. Trimming took off 5 bases at V and 6 bases at J, with 11 bases between the two ends. The CDR3 has 12 amino acids. Sampled blood dates from first hyperthyroidism diagnosis, and it precedes any ophthalmopathy symptoms. This clonotype was counted a few times.

The clonotype originates from a middle-aged woman with Graves' hyperthyroidism that later progressed to Graves' ophthalmopathy. The V and J genes are TRBV7-8 and TRBJ2-7; D remains ambiguous. The specimen sequenced was blood. DNA of the CDR3: TGTGCCAGCAGCCGTAACCCCCTCGAGCAGTACTTC. The encoded protein is CASSRNPLEQYF.